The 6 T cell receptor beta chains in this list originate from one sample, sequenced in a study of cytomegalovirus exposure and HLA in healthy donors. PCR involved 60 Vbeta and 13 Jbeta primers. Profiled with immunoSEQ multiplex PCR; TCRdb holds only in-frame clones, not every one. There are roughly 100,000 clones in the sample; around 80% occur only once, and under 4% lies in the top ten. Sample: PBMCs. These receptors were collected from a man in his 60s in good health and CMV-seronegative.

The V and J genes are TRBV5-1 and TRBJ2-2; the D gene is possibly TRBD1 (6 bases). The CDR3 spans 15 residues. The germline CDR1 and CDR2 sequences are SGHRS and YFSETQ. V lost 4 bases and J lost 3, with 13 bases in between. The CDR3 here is CASSQRQEHTGELFF. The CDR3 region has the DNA TGCGCCAGCAGCCAGAGACAGGAACACACCGGGGAGCTGTTTTTT.

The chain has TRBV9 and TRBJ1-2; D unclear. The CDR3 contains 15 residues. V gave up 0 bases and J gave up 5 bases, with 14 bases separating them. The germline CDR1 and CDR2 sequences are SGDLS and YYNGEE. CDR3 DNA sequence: TGTGCCAGCAGCGTAGAGGCCCGCCGAGGGTATGGCTACACCTTC. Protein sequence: CASSVEARRGYGYTF. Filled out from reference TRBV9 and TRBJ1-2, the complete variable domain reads DSGVTQTPKHLITATGQRVTLRCSPRSGDLSVYWYQQSLDQGLQFLIQYYNGEERAKGNILERFSAQQFPDLHSELNLSSLELGDSALYFCASSVEARRGYGYTFGSGTRLTVV.

The CDR3 DNA reads TGCGCCAGCAGCTTGGACAGGGGAAAGGGCAATGAGCAGTTCTTC. It is translated as CASSLDRGKGNEQFF. The chain couples TRBV5-1 to TRBJ2-1, with 7 nucleotides matching TRBD1. V was pared by 0 bases and J by 6 bases, with 6 bases of the junction left unmatched. The CDR3 loop spans 15 amino acids. Looked up from germline, CDR1 is SGHRS and CDR2 is YFSETQ.

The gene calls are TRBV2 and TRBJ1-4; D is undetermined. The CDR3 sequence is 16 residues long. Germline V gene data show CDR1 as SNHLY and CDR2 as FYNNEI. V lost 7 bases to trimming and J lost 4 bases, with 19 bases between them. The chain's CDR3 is CASKQSLPSGNEKLFF. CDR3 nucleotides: TGTGCCAGCAAACAGAGCCTTCCGTCTGGTAATGAAAAACTGTTTTTT. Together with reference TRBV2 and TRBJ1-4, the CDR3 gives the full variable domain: EPEVTQTPSHQVTQMGQEVILRCVPISNHLYFYWYRQILGQKVEFLVSFYNNEISEKSEIFDDQFSVERPDGSNFTLKIRSTKLEDSAMYFCASKQSLPSGNEKLFFGSGTQLSVL.

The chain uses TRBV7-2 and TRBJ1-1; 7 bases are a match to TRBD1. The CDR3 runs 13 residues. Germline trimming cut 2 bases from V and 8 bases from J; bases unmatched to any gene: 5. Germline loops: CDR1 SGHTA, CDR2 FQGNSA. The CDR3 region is CASSLMTGFEAFF. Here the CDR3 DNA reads TGTGCCAGCAGCTTAATGACAGGGTTCGAAGCTTTCTTT.

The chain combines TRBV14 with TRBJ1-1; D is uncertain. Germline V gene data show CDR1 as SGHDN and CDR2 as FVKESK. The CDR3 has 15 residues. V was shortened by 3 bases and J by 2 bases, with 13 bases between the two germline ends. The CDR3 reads CASSQSRLTNTEAFF. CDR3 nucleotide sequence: TGTGCCAGCAGCCAGAGCCGACTAACCAACACTGAAGCTTTCTTT.